Each of the 6 T cell receptor beta chains below was sequenced from the same sample in a study of T cell clones after liver transplantation. Sequencing was performed with immunoSEQ multiplex PCR; in TCRdb, only in-frame clones are kept and a portion is missing. The data show 31,000 or so clones, around 94% seen once. Specimen: CD8+ T cells from blood, collected 12 months after liver transplant. The receptor source for this set is a human patient who received a liver transplant. Some T cells could come from the graft donor.

The chain has TRBV7-9 and TRBJ2-7; tentatively, D is TRBD1 (6 bases). The ends were cut back, 6 bases at V and 2 bases at J, with 14 bases in the middle. CDR3 length: 14 residues. From germline, CDR1 is SEHNR and CDR2 FQNEAQ (reference sequence). CDR3 coding DNA: TGTGCCAGCAGAACGACAGGCGATACCTACGAGCAGTACTTC. This codes for CASRTTGDTYEQYF.

The J gene is TRBJ2-6, the V gene TRBV11-3, with a tentative D call TRBD2 (5 bases). Germline assignment: CDR1 SGHNT and CDR2 YENEEA. Trimming shortened V by 11 bases and J by 0 bases, and 8 bases separated the two germline ends. This CDR3 comprises 13 residues. The CDR3 DNA reads TGTGCCCCCGGGAACTCTGGGGCCAACGTCCTGACTTTC. Protein: CAPGNSGANVLTF.

The chain carries TRBV14 and TRBJ2-3; perhaps TRBD1 as D (8 bases). The length of the CDR3 is 14 residues. The germline V gene has CDR1 SGHDN and CDR2 FVKESK. V lost 0 bases, J lost 7 bases, and 11 bases lay in between. CDR3: CASSQEQGGHTQYF. The CDR3 DNA reads TGTGCCAGCAGCCAAGAACAGGGGGGGCATACGCAGTATTTT. The full variable domain, with the rest looked up from reference TRBV14 and TRBJ2-3, is EAGVTQFPSHSVIEKGQTVTLRCDPISGHDNLYWYRRVMGKEIKFLLHFVKESKQDESGMPNNRFLAERTGGTYSTLKVQPAELEDSGVYFCASSQEQGGHTQYFGPGTRLTVL.

This clone has a single count. The genes are TRBV19 and TRBJ2-7; TRBD1 agrees at 10 bases. The CDR3 is 15 amino acids. CDR1 is LNHDA and CDR2 is SQIVND in the germline V gene (reference sequence). The ends lost 4 bases at V and 3 bases at J; junction bases unmatched: 6. CDR3 protein: CASSTSTGGVYEQYF. The CDR3 DNA reads as TGTGCCAGTAGTACATCGACAGGGGGCGTCTACGAGCAGTACTTC. Combining the CDR3 with reference TRBV19 and TRBJ2-7 gives the whole variable domain DGGITQSPKYLFRKEGQNVTLSCEQNLNHDAMYWYRQDPGQGLRLIYYSQIVNDFQKGDIAEGYSVSREKKESFPLTVTSAQKNPTAFYLCASSTSTGGVYEQYFGPGTRLTVT.

This chain uses TRBV6-6 with TRBJ1-3; a possible D gene is TRBD1 (5 bases). This CDR3 spans 16 amino acids. Trimming pared 5 bases from V and 0 bases from J, leaving 14 bases between. Germline assignment: CDR1 MNHNY and CDR2 SVGAGI (reference sequence). CDR3 residues: CASSPTGGSSGNTIYF. CDR3 sequence (DNA): TGTGCCAGCAGTCCAACGGGGGGGAGCTCTGGAAACACCATATATTTT.

This clone was found a few times. The chain employs TRBV7-6 and TRBJ2-3, with D perhaps matching TRBD2 (5 bases). There are 12 residues in the CDR3. Germline V gene sequence: CDR1 SGHVS, CDR2 FNYEAQ. V lost 5 bases and J 6 bases, leaving 9 bases between the germline ends. CDR3 in amino acids: CASSQLADTQYF. CDR3 sequence (DNA): TGTGCCAGCAGCCAATTAGCGGATACGCAGTATTTT.